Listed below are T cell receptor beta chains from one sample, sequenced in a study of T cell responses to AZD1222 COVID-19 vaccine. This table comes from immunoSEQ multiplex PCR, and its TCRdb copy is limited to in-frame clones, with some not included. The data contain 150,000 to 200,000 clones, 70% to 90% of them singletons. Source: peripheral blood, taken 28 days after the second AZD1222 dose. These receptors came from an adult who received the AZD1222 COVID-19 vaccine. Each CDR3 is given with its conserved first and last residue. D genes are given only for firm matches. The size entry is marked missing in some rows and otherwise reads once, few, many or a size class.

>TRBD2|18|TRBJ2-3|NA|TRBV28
TGTGCCAGCTCATCGTGGACTAGCGGGGGAACTCGCACAGATACGCAGTATTTT
CASSSWTSGGTRTDTQYF
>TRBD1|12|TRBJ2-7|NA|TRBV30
TGTGCAGGGGACAGGTTAGGCTACGAGCAGTACTTC
CAGDRLGYEQYF
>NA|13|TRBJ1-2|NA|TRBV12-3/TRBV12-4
TGTGCCAGCAGTGACGACGGAAAGTATGGCTACACCTTC
CASSDDGKYGYTF
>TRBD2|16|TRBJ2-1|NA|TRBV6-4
TGTGCCAGCAGTGCCGTCGATGGTAGCGGGAGTCATGAGCAGTTCTTC
CASSAVDGSGSHEQFF
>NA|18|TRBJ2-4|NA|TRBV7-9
TGTGCCAGCAGCTTACCCCAAGGACGTACACTAGCCAAAAACATTCAGTACTTC
CASSLPQGRTLAKNIQYF
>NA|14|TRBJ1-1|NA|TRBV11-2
TGTGCCAGCAGCTTTAGGGGGGCGAACACTGAAGCTTTCTTT
CASSFRGANTEAFF
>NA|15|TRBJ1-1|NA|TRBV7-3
TGTGCCAGCAGCACCCAGGGGACCTTGAACACTGAAGCTTTCTTT
CASSTQGTLNTEAFF
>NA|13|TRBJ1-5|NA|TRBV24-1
TGTGCCACCAGTGAAACCCAGCGGGGGCCCCAGCATTTT
CATSETQRGPQHF
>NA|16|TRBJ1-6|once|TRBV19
TGTGCCAGTAGTATAGAGCCTACAGGGCGCAATTCACCCCTCCACTTT
CASSIEPTGRNSPLHF
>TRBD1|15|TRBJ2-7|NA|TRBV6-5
TGTGCCAGCAGTATTGGGACAGACAAATCCTACGAGCAGTACTTC
CASSIGTDKSYEQYF
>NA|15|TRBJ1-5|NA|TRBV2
TGTGCCAGCAGTGAATCGGGTGGTGGCAATCAGCCCCAGCATTTT
CASSESGGGNQPQHF
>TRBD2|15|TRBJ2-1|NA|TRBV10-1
TGCGCCAGCACCTTCCGGGCTACGGCGGGGGATGAGCAGTTCTTC
CASTFRATAGDEQFF
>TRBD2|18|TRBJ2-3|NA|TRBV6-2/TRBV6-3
TGTGCCAGCAGTACCTCCGGGACTAGCGGGAGGGCCAGGGATACGCAGTATTTT
CASSTSGTSGRARDTQYF
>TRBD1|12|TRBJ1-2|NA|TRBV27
TGTGCCAGCAGTCCACAGGGGCCTGGCTACACCTTC
CASSPQGPGYTF
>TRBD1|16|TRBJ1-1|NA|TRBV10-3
TGTGCCATCAGTCTACAGGGGGCAAGAGGGAACACTGAAGCTTTCTTT
CAISLQGARGNTEAFF
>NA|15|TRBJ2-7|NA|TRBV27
TGTGCCAGCAGTTTAGGAGCAGGGGATCTGCGAGAGCAGTACTTC
CASSLGAGDLREQYF
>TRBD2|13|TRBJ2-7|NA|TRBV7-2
TGTGCCAGCAGGAGGGCGGGAGGTGGCGAGCAGTACTTC
CASRRAGGGEQYF
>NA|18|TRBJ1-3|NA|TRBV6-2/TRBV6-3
TGTGCCAGCAGTTACTCCCCATCGGCCAGCGTATACGGAAACACCATATATTTT
CASSYSPSASVYGNTIYF
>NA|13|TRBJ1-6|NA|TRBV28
TGTGCCAGCAGTTTTGGATCCAATTCACCCCTCCACTTT
CASSFGSNSPLHF
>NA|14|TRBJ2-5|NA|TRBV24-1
TGTGCCACCAGTGATTTGACCAGCCAAGAGACCCAGTACTTC
CATSDLTSQETQYF
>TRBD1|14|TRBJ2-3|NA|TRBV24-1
TGTGCCACGTCGACAGGGCAAAGCACAGATACGCAGTATTTT
CATSTGQSTDTQYF
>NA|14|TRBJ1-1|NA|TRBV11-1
TGTGCCAGCAGCACCAGGGTGGGGAACACTGAAGCTTTCTTT
CASSTRVGNTEAFF
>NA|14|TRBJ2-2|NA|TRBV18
TGTGCCAGCTCCCCCACGGACTTTAGGAGGGAGCTGTTTTTT
CASSPTDFRRELFF
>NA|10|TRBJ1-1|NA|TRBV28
TGTGCCTCCAGCCTAACTGAAGCTTTCTTT
CASSLTEAFF
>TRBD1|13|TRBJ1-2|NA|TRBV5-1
TGCGCCAGCAGCGCGGGACAGAGTTATGGCTACACCTTC
CASSAGQSYGYTF
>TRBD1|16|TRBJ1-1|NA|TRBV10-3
TGTGCCAGCGCTCCGGGACAGGGTTTGGGGAACACTGAAGCTTTCTTT
CASAPGQGLGNTEAFF
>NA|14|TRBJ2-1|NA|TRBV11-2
TGTGCCAGCAGCTTAATGGCAATCGCCAATGAGCAGTTCTTC
CASSLMAIANEQFF
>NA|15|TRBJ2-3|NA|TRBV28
TGTGCCAGCAGTTTGGGCGGGAACTACGCAAATACGCAGTATTTT
CASSLGGNYANTQYF
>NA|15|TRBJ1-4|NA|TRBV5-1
TGCGCCAGCAGCTTGGCCTCGACGGAAAATGAAAAACTGTTTTTT
CASSLASTENEKLFF
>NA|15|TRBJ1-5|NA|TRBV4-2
TGTGCCAGCAGCCAAGACGCAGGGAAGAACCAGCCCCAGCATTTT
CASSQDAGKNQPQHF
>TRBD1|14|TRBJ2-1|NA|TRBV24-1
TGTGCCACCAGTGAGCCGGGACAGTACAATGAGCAGTTCTTC
CATSEPGQYNEQFF
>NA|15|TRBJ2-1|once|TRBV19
TGTGCCAGTACTACGGGAACGAGCTCCTACAATGAGCAGTTCTTC
CASTTGTSSYNEQFF
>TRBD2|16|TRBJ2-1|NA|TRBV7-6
TGTGCCAGCAGCCCCTACGGAGCGGGAGAGGCTTATGAGCAGTTCTTC
CASSPYGAGEAYEQFF
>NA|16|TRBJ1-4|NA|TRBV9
TGTGCCAGCAGCGTAGGCGTCAACCCAAGCAAGGAAAAACTGTTTTTT
CASSVGVNPSKEKLFF
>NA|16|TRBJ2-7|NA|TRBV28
TGTGCCAGCAGTCGCGCCTCCGCACAGGGCGTCTACGAGCAGTACTTC
CASSRASAQGVYEQYF
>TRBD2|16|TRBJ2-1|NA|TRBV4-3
TGCGCCAGCAGCCAAGATCCGCCTAGCGGATACAATGAGCAGTTCTTC
CASSQDPPSGYNEQFF
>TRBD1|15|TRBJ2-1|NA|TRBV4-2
TGTGCCAGCAGCCAAGCACCGGGACAGACTAATGAGCAGTTCTTC
CASSQAPGQTNEQFF
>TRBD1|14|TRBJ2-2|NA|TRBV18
TGTGCCAGCTCAGCCCGGGACAGTACCGGGGAGCTGTTTTTT
CASSARDSTGELFF
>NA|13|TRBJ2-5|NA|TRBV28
TGTGCCAGCGGTTACGGGGCCCAAGAGACCCAGTACTTC
CASGYGAQETQYF
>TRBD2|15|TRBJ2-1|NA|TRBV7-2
TGTGCCAGCAGCCCCCAGCTAGCGGGTCACAATGAGCAGTTCTTC
CASSPQLAGHNEQFF
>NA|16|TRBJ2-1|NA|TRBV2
TGTGCCAGCAGTGAAGTTGGCGGGCGGACCTACAATGAGCAGTTCTTC
CASSEVGGRTYNEQFF
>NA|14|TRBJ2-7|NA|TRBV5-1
TGCGCCAGCAGCCCTGACAGGGAGGTTGTCGAGCAGTACTTC
CASSPDREVVEQYF
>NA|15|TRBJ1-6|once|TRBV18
TGTGCCAGCTCACCAGAGCAGGTTGATAATTCACCCCTCCACTTT
CASSPEQVDNSPLHF
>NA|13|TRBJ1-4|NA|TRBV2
TGTGCCAGCAGGGTCAGGGGTGGGGAAAAACTGTTTTTT
CASRVRGGEKLFF
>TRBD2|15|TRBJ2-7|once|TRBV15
TGTGCCACCAGCTTTGGAGGAGGACTAGCCTACGAGCAGTACTTC
CATSFGGGLAYEQYF
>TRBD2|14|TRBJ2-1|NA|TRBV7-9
TGTGCCAGCCCCTCTCGCCTGGGACTAATTGAGCAGTTCTTC
CASPSRLGLIEQFF
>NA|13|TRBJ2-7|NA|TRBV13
TGTGCCAGCAGCGTTGACGGTTCCTACGAGCAGTACTTC
CASSVDGSYEQYF
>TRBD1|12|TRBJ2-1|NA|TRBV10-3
TGTGCCATCAGGGACAGGGGGGGTGAGCAGTTCTTC
CAIRDRGGEQFF
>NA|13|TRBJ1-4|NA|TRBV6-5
TGTGCCAGCAGCGGACGAAGAAATGAAAAACTGTTTTTT
CASSGRRNEKLFF
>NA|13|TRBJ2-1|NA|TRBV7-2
TGTGCCAGCAGCCCTGGAGTTTACAATGAGCAGTTCTTC
CASSPGVYNEQFF
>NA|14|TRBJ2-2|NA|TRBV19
TGTGCCAGTAGTATAAGTCGGACGGCCGGGGAGCTGTTTTTT
CASSISRTAGELFF
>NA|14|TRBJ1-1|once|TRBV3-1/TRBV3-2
TGTGCCAGCAGCCAAAGGGGGGGGAACACTGAAGCTTTCTTT
CASSQRGGNTEAFF
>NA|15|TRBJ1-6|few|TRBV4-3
TGCGCCAGCAGCCAAGGCGGAAGGCAGGGTTCACCCCTCCACTTT
CASSQGGRQGSPLHF
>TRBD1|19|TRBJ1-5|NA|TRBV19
TGTGCCAGTAGCCTCGGGACAGGGGGCGAACTGTGGAGCAATCAGCCCCAGCATTTT
CASSLGTGGELWSNQPQHF